This T cell receptor beta chain is from a study of T cells in Graves' hyperthyroidism and ophthalmopathy. The study based diagnoses on clinical symptoms, serum thyroxine and TRAb, thyroid ultrasound and orbital computed tomography. Findings of the study overall: Also found in blood were most expanded thyroid clonotypes above 0.001. The model foresaw ophthalmopathy a median approximately 6.1 months prior to onset.

Concerning this clonotype itself: What it recognizes is unknown.

Germline V gene lookup returns CDR1 SGHRS and CDR2 YFSETQ. Trimming left V 0 bases short and J 3 bases short, with 10 bases between. The CDR3 sequence is 14 residues long. Authors of the study amplified TCR beta CDR3 regions from RNA transcripts. TCR CDR3 underwent first-round RT-PCR with the HTBI primer set. One entry per CDR3 protein results from TCRdb running MiXCR on the multiplex PCR reads. The sample consists of 480,000 or so distinct CDR3 sequences, roughly 45% of them appearing once. The genes are TRBV5-1 and TRBJ2-7, with no clear D. This receptor was taken from an adult woman with Graves' disease, either hyperthyroidism or ophthalmopathy (not recorded which). Sequenced input: peripheral blood or thyroid tissue (not recorded which). CDR3 DNA: TGCGCCAGCAGCTTGGAGCCAGCTAACTACGAGCAGTACTTC. Protein product: CASSLEPANYEQYF.